One and the same sample provided the 19 T cell receptor beta chains below, sequenced in a study of OX40 agonist ivuxolimab in advanced cancers. The protocol was immunoSEQ multiplex PCR, while the TCRdb copy is restricted to in-frame clones and leaves out a portion. The sample yields approximately 75,000 clones, around 82% seen once. The sample in question was CD4+ or CD8+ T cells sorted from blood, obtained in a trial of the OX40 agonist ivuxolimab. The receptor set was obtained from an adult with an advanced solid tumor such as melanoma, head and neck, liver or kidney cancer.

This chain links TRBV21-1 with TRBJ1-5; the DNA was not compared with TRBD1, the D call given in the table. TRBV21-1 is designated a pseudogene. CDR3 size: 17 residues. DNA for the CDR3: TGTGCCAGCTCCGGATTACAGGGAGAGGGACGCAATCAGCCCCAGCATTTT. Its protein is CASSGLQGEGRNQPQHF.

The V gene is TRBV2, the J gene TRBJ1-1, with D possibly being TRBD1 (5 bases). Trimming stripped 6 bases from V and 0 bases from J, with 14 bases between. The CDR3 has 15 residues. Germline CDR1 and CDR2: SNHLY and FYNNEI. The chain's CDR3 is CASRPEDSMNTEAFF. The CDR3, as DNA: TGTGCCAGCAGGCCCGAAGACAGTATGAACACTGAAGCTTTCTTT.

In this sample, this clone turned up once. V usage is TRBV28 and J usage is TRBJ2-5; D is possibly TRBD2 (5 bases). V lost 3 bases and J lost 0, with 8 bases in between. Germline V gene data show CDR1 as MDHEN and CDR2 as SYDVKM. The CDR3 runs 14 residues. Here the CDR3 DNA reads TGTGCCAGCAGTTTTTGGACTTACCAAGAGACCCAGTACTTC. It codes for CASSFWTYQETQYF.

The CDR3 spells CASSQVLADTQYF. The DNA for the CDR3 is TGTGCCAGCAGCCAAGTGTTGGCAGATACGCAGTATTTT. This rearrangement joins TRBV14 to TRBJ2-3; D is unresolved. Trimming left V 1 base short and J 4 bases short, with 6 bases between. Germline-derived CDR1 and CDR2 are SGHDN and FVKESK. The CDR3 is 13 amino acids.

V usage is TRBV20-1 and J usage is TRBJ1-2; D is perhaps TRBD1 (5 bases). V lost 6 bases to trimming and J lost 8 bases, with 13 bases between them. Germline lookup yields CDR1 DFQATT and CDR2 SNEGSKA (reference sequence). CDR3 length: 11 residues. CDR3 sequence (DNA): TGCAGTGCCAAACATCAGGGCGGCTACACCTTC. Residues: CSAKHQGGYTF.

The V and J genes are TRBV7-9 and TRBJ1-6; no definite D call. Trimming removed 0 bases from V and 9 bases from J, with 6 bases in between. The CDR3 runs to 13 residues. CDR1 and CDR2 from the germline V gene are SEHNR and FQNEAQ (reference sequence). The CDR3 loop is CASSLAQGSPLHF. In DNA, the CDR3 is TGTGCCAGCAGCTTAGCGCAAGGTTCACCCCTCCACTTT.

This chain joins TRBV6-5 and TRBJ2-6; D might be TRBD1 (6 bases). V was pared by 7 bases and J by 4 bases, with 11 bases between. Looked up from germline, CDR1 is MNHEY and CDR2 is SVGAGI. The CDR3 consists of 14 residues. CDR3 sequence reads: CASTDRQGANVLTF. Written as DNA, the CDR3 is TGTGCCAGCACCGACAGGCAGGGGGCCAACGTCCTGACTTTC.

The rearrangement joins TRBV27 to TRBJ2-7; 15 nucleotides match TRBD2. The germline gives CDR1 MNHEY, CDR2 SMNVEV (reference sequence). The CDR3 totals 18 residues. The J segment lost 4 bases and the V segment lost 5 bases, leaving 12 bases of the junction unmatched. The DNA of the CDR3 is TGTGCCAGCAGTGGTGGCGGACTAGCGGGAGGGACCCCTTACGAGCAGTACTTC. It specifies CASSGGGLAGGTPYEQYF.

This rearrangement joins TRBV2 to TRBJ1-2, with D tentatively TRBD1 (5 bases). Germline V CDR1 and CDR2: SNHLY, FYNNEI. Trimming cost V 4 bases and J 1 base, with 19 bases left between them. The CDR3 has 17 amino acids. The CDR3 loop reads CASSARQGRSLNYGYTF. For the CDR3, the DNA is TGTGCCAGCAGTGCGCGGCAGGGCCGGTCACTTAACTATGGCTACACCTTC. Looking up the rest from reference TRBV2 and TRBJ1-2 gives the full variable domain: EPEVTQTPSHQVTQMGQEVILRCVPISNHLYFYWYRQILGQKVEFLVSFYNNEISEKSEIFDDQFSVERPDGSNFTLKIRSTKLEDSAMYFCASSARQGRSLNYGYTFGSGTRLTVV.

The CDR3 here is CASRLLLSFNQPQHF. The CDR3 nucleotides read TGTGCCAGCAGGTTGTTACTCTCCTTCAATCAGCCCCAGCATTTT. This chain links TRBV28 with TRBJ1-5; D is uncertain. The CDR3 spans 15 residues. With 6 bases removed from V and 3 bases from J, the gap between germline ends came to 15 bases. CDR1 and CDR2 (germline): MDHEN, SYDVKM.

This chain connects TRBV7-9 to TRBJ2-1; 13 bases agree with TRBD2. This CDR3 has 15 amino acids. Germline assignment: CDR1 SEHNR and CDR2 FQNEAQ (reference sequence). V gave up 5 bases and J gave up 4 bases; unmatched junction bases: 2. Here the CDR3 DNA reads TGTGCCAGCAGCCTGGGACTAGCGGGATACAATGAGCAGTTCTTC. Translating gives CASSLGLAGYNEQFF.

The chain uses TRBV7-3 and TRBJ2-1, with 8 nucleotides matching TRBD2. From germline, CDR1 is SGHTA and CDR2 FQGTGA. V lost 4 bases to trimming and J lost 4 bases; unmatched junction nucleotides: 6. This CDR3 is built from 15 residues. The CDR3 DNA is TGTGCCAGCAGCTCGACTAGCGAGTCATACAATGAGCAGTTCTTC. It translates to CASSSTSESYNEQFF.

The chain joins TRBV28 to TRBJ1-1; TRBD1 might be the D (5 bases). Per the germline V gene, CDR1 is MDHEN and CDR2 is SYDVKM. The V gene lost 2 bases and the J gene lost 5 bases, with 15 bases spanning the gap. This CDR3 contains 15 residues. CDR3 sequence: CASSLRGATQTEAFF. The CDR3 bases are TGTGCCAGCAGTTTAAGAGGGGCCACCCAGACTGAAGCTTTCTTT.

The chain links TRBV27 to TRBJ2-1; D gene ambiguous. The CDR3 is 14 residues long. The V end lost 0 bases, the J end lost 5 bases, and 8 bases lay between the germline ends. The V gene's germline CDR1 is MNHEY and CDR2 SMNVEV (reference sequence). CDR3 protein: CASSLSWRDNEQFF. The CDR3 DNA sequence: TGTGCCAGCAGTTTATCGTGGCGAGACAATGAGCAGTTCTTC.

This clone was seen only once. This chain joins TRBV18 and TRBJ2-3; D remains unclear. With 7 bases removed from V and 4 bases from J, the gap between germline ends came to 15 bases. This CDR3 has 14 residues. CDR1 is KGHSH and CDR2 is LQKENI in the germline V gene. CDR3 bases: TGTGCCAGCTTCCCATCATTTGGGCCAGATACGCAGTATTTT. Translated: CASFPSFGPDTQYF.

This clone was observed once. This chain joins TRBV5-1 and TRBJ2-3, with 9 bases fitting TRBD2. Germline V lookup: CDR1 SGHRS, CDR2 YFSETQ. Trimming cost V 1 base and J 5 bases; bases outside gene matches: 8. The CDR3 loop spans 16 amino acids. CDR3 protein: CASSLRILAGQDTQYF. In nucleotides, the CDR3 is TGCGCCAGCAGCTTGAGGATTCTAGCGGGGCAAGATACGCAGTATTTT.

The chain recombines TRBV7-2 with TRBJ1-1; TRBD1 aligns across 10 bases. The V and J ends lost 1 base and 10 bases, in that order; junction bases with no gene match: 9. The germline CDR1 and CDR2 sequences are SGHTA and FQGNSA. The length of the CDR3 is 15 residues. CDR3 bases: TGTGCCAGCAGCTTAGGGACAGGGGGGCTCAGGGGAGCTTTCTTT. It encodes CASSLGTGGLRGAFF. Full variable domain (missing parts from reference TRBV7-2 and TRBJ1-1): GAGVSQSPSNKVTEKGKDVELRCDPISGHTALYWYRQSLGQGLEFLIYFQGNSAPDKSGLPSDRFSAERTGGSVSTLTIQRTQQEDSAVYLCASSLGTGGLRGAFFGQGTRLTVV.

The chain carries TRBV11-2 and TRBJ2-5; D gene unclear. The CDR3 loop spans 13 amino acids. V lost 1 base to trimming and J lost 5 bases, with 8 bases between them. Looked up from germline, CDR1 is SGHAT and CDR2 is FQNNGV. The CDR3 reads CASSLGLGETQYF. CDR3 nucleotides: TGTGCCAGCAGCTTAGGACTGGGGGAGACCCAGTACTTC.

This clone showed up just once. This rearrangement joins TRBV11-3 to TRBJ1-1, with D tentatively TRBD1 (5 bases). Per germline, CDR1 SGHNT and CDR2 YENEEA. The CDR3 runs 14 residues. V gave up 1 base and J gave up 6 bases, with 12 bases separating them. The CDR3 bases are TGTGCCAGCAGCTTAGGGGGGTCTGCGGCTGAAGCTTTCTTT. Translating it yields CASSLGGSAAEAFF.